This entry lists 2 T cell receptor beta chains sequenced from one sample in a study of response to subunit inactivated influenza vaccine. TCRdb passed the RT-PCR reads through MiXCR, listing each CDR3 protein once. There are approximately 200,000 distinct CDR3 sequences in the sample; roughly an eighth occur only once, and roughly 24% lies in the top ten. The input for sequencing was CD8+ T cells sorted from PBMCs, taken roughly 5 days after vaccination. These receptor sequences come from a man aged 45 to 65 who received an inactivated influenza vaccine.

The chain has TRBV6-5 and TRBJ2-2; D might be TRBD2 (7 bases). Germline V gene lookup returns CDR1 MNHEY and CDR2 SVGAGI. The CDR3 covers 12 residues. CDR3 DNA: TGTGCGGGGGGGCCCGGCACCGGGGAGCTGTTTTTT. Amino acid sequence: CAGGPGTGELFF.

CDR3 sequence: CASSQDLQAGGAYNEQFF. The CDR3 bases are TGTGCCAGCAGCCAAGATTTGCAAGCGGGGGGCGCCTACAATGAGCAGTTCTTC. This chain links TRBV3-1 with TRBJ2-1, with TRBD2 identical over 9 bases. There are 18 residues in the CDR3. V was clipped by 0 bases and J by 2 bases; unmatched bases: 8. Germline V gives CDR1 LGHDT, CDR2 YNNKEL (reference sequence).